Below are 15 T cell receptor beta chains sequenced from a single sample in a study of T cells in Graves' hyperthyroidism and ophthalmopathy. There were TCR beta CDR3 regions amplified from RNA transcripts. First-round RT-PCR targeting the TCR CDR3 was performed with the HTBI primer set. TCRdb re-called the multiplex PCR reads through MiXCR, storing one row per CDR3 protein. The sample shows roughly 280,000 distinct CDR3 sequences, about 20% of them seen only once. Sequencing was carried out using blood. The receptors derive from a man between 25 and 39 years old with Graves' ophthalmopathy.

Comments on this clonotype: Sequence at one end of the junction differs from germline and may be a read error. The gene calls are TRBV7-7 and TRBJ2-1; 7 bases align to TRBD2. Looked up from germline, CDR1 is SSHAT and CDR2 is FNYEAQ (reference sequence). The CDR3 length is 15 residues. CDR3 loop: CASSLAAAGVGEQFF. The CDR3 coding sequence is TGTGCTAGCAGCTTAGCAGCGGCGGGAGTGGGTGAGCAGTTCTTC.

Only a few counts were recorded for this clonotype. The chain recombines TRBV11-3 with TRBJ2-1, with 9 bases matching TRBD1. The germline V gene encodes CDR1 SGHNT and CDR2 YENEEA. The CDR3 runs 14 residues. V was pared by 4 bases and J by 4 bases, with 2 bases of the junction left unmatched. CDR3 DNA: TGTGCCAGCAGCTCCGGGACAGGGTACAATGAGCAGTTCTTC. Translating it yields CASSSGTGYNEQFF.

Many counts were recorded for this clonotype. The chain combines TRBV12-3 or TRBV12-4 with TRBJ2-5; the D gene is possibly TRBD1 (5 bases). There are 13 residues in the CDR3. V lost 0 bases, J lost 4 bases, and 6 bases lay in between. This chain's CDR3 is CASSLAQGETQYF. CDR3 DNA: TGTGCCAGCAGTTTAGCGCAGGGAGAGACCCAGTACTTC.

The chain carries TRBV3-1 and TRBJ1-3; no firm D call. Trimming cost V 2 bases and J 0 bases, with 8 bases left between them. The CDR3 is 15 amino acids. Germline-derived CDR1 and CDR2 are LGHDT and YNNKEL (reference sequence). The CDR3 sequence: CASSQTAISGNTIYF. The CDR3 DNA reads TGTGCCAGCAGCCAAACGGCCATCTCTGGAAACACCATATATTTT.

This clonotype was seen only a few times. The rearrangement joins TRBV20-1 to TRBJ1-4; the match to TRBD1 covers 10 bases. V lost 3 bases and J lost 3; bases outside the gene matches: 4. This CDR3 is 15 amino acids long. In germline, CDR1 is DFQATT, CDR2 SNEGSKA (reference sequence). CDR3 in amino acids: CSARTGGESNEKLFF. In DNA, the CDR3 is TGCAGTGCTAGGACAGGGGGCGAATCTAATGAAAAACTGTTTTTT.

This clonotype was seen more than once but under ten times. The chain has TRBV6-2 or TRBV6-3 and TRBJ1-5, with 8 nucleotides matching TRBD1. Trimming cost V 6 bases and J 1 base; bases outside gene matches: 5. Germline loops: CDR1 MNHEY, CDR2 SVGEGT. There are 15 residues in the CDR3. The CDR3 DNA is TGTGCCAGCAGAGCGACAGGGGTGAGCAATCAGCCCCAGCATTTT. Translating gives CASRATGVSNQPQHF.

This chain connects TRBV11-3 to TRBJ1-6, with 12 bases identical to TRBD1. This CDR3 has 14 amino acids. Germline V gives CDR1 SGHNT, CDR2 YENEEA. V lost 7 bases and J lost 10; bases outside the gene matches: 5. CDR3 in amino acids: CASTLGQGASPLHF. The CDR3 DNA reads TGTGCCAGCACCTTGGGACAGGGGGCATCACCCCTCCACTTT.

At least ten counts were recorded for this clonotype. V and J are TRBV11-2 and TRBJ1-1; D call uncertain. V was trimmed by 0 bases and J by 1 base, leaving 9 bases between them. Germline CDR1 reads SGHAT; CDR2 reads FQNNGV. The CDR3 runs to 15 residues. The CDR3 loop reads CASSLDLVANTEAFF. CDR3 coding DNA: TGTGCCAGCAGCTTAGATTTGGTAGCGAACACTGAAGCTTTCTTT.

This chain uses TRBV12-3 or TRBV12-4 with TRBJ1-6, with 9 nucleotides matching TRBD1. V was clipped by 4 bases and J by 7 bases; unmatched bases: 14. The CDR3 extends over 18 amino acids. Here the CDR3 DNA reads TGTGCCAGCAGTTCCAGGAGACAGGGGGGAACACCAAATTCACCCCTCCACTTT. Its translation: CASSSRRQGGTPNSPLHF.

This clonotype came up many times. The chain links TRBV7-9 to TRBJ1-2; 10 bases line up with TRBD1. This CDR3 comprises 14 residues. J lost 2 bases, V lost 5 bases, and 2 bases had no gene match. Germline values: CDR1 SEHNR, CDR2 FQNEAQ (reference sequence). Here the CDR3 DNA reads TGTGCCAGCAGCCGACAGGGGGCGAACTATGGCTACACCTTC. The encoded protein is CASSRQGANYGYTF.

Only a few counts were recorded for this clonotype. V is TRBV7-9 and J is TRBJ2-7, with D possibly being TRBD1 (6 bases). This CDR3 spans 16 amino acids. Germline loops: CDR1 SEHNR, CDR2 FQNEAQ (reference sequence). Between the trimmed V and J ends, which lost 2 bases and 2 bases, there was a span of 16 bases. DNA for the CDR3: TGTGCCAGCAGCTTAAGGGACAATCGGAGGACCTACGAGCAGTACTTC. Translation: CASSLRDNRRTYEQYF.

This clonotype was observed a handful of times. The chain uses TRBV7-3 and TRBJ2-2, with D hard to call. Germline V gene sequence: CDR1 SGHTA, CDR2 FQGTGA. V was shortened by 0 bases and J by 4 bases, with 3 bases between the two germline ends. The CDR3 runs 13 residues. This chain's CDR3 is CASSLTTTGELFF. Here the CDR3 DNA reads TGTGCCAGCAGCTTAACGACCACCGGGGAGCTGTTTTTT.

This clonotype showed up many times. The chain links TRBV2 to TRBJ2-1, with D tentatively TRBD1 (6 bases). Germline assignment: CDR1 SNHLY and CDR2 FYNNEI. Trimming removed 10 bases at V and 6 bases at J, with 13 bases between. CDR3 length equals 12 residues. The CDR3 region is CATRGYGNEQFF. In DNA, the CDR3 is TGTGCCACCAGGGGCTATGGCAATGAGCAGTTCTTC.

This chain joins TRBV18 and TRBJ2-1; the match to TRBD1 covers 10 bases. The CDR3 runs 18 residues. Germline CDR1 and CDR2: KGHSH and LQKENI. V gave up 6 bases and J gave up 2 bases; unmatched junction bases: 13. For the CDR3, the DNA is TGTGCCAGCTCCCCCATGGCGGGACAGGGGTCAACCTACAATGAGCAGTTCTTC. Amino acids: CASSPMAGQGSTYNEQFF.

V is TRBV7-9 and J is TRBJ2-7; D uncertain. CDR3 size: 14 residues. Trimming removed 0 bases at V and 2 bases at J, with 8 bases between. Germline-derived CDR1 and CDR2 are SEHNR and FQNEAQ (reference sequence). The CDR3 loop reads CASSLAGKTYEQYF. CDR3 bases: TGTGCCAGCAGCTTAGCGGGTAAAACCTACGAGCAGTACTTC. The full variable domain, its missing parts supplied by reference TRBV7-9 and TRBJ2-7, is DTGVSQNPRHKITKRGQNVTFRCDPISEHNRLYWYRQTLGQGPEFLTYFQNEAQLEKSRLLSDRFSAERPKGSFSTLEIQRTEQGDSAMYLCASSLAGKTYEQYFGPGTRLTVT.